Following are 11 T cell receptor beta chains from one sample sequenced in a study of regulatory T cells in long-lasting Graves disease. To make TCR beta libraries, researchers used iRepertoire HTBI primers and Arm-PCR of CDR3 regions. One entry per CDR3 protein results from TCRdb running MiXCR on the multiplex PCR reads. The table has approximately 540,000 distinct CDR3 sequences, 12% seen once. Stated time point: newly diagnosed GD, antithyroid drugs for less than 3 months. PBMC RNA served as the TCR library source. These data were also filed under a second study, of T cells in Graves' hyperthyroidism and ophthalmopathy.

The input for sequencing was peripheral blood mononuclear cells (PBMCs), taken at new diagnosis, from a patient treated with antithyroid drugs. These receptors were obtained from a woman aged 25 to 39 with Graves disease.

This clonotype was found a few times. The chain joins TRBV20-1 to TRBJ2-1; 9 nucleotides agree with TRBD2. V was clipped by 6 bases and J by 4 bases; unmatched bases: 16. The length of the CDR3 is 17 residues. Germline CDR1 reads DFQATT; CDR2 reads SNEGSKA (reference sequence). The CDR3 nucleotides read TGCAGTGCCGGGGACTTAGCGGGAGTCCTAGGATACAATGAGCAGTTCTTC. Protein product: CSAGDLAGVLGYNEQFF.

The chain is built from TRBV4-1 and TRBJ2-1; 10 bases are shared with TRBD2. The CDR3 consists of 15 residues. The ends lost 4 bases at V and 7 bases at J; junction bases unmatched: 7. Germline values: CDR1 MGHRA, CDR2 YSYEKL. The CDR3: CASSRGTSGKNEQFF. The DNA of the CDR3 is TGCGCCAGCAGCCGCGGCACTAGCGGGAAAAATGAGCAGTTCTTC.

This clonotype has more than one count but fewer than ten. This chain connects TRBV20-1 to TRBJ2-3; 13 bases fit TRBD2. The J segment lost 4 bases and the V segment lost 7 bases, leaving 8 bases of the junction unmatched. The CDR3 loop spans 15 amino acids. CDR1 DFQATT and CDR2 SNEGSKA come from the germline V gene (reference sequence). The DNA of the CDR3 is TGCAGTGGGTTAACTAGCGGGAGGGCCGCAGATACGCAGTATTTT. Amino acid sequence: CSGLTSGRAADTQYF.

This clonotype was detected many times. The V gene is TRBV11-1, the J gene TRBJ2-7; 8 bases align to TRBD1. J was trimmed by 2 bases and V by 5 bases; bases with no gene match: 8. This CDR3 is 15 amino acids long. The germline V gene encodes CDR1 SGHAT and CDR2 FQDESV (reference sequence). The CDR3 DNA follows: TGTGCCAGCAGCACCAAGGACAGGGTGGCCTACGAGCAGTACTTC. Translating it yields CASSTKDRVAYEQYF.

The CDR3 region has the DNA TGTGCCAGTAGGGCGACAGGGTCGGGTGATGAGCAGTTCTTC. It yields the protein CASRATGSGDEQFF. The V and J genes are TRBV19 and TRBJ2-1, with 7 bases that match TRBD1. There are 14 residues in the CDR3. Germline-derived CDR1 and CDR2 are LNHDA and SQIVND (reference sequence). V was pared by 6 bases and J by 8 bases, with 10 bases of the junction left unmatched.

In this sample, this clonotype turned up many times. This chain uses TRBV5-6 with TRBJ1-2, with a possible D match to TRBD1 (5 bases). Looked up from germline, CDR1 is SGHDT and CDR2 is YYEEEE. V shed 4 bases and J shed 3 bases, with 13 bases lying between them. The CDR3 contains 14 residues. The CDR3, as DNA: TGTGCCAGCAGCACCGACAGAGGCCACTATGGCTACACCTTC. It translates to CASSTDRGHYGYTF.

This clonotype was recorded a few times. V is TRBV3-1 and J is TRBJ2-3, with D hard to call. The J call is in doubt because the DNA end fits TRBJ1-1 better. The V gene's germline CDR1 is LGHDT and CDR2 YNNKEL (reference sequence). The CDR3 spans 14 residues. The CDR3 DNA is TGTGCCAGCAGCCAAAGGGCAGTCGGTTGGAGTGCTTTCTTT. Protein: CASSQRAVGWSAFF.

This chain links TRBV11-1 with TRBJ2-3, with TRBD2 identical over 13 bases. CDR3 length: 16 amino acids. CDR1 SGHAT and CDR2 FQDESV come from the germline V gene (reference sequence). The trim removed 5 bases at V and 0 bases at J, leaving 2 bases unmatched. CDR3 protein: CASSAGLAGSTDTQYF. In DNA form, the CDR3 reads TGTGCCAGCAGCGCGGGACTAGCGGGGAGCACAGATACGCAGTATTTT.

This clonotype was seen at least ten times. The CDR3 reads CASSLGLGQETQYF. CDR3 nucleotides: TGTGCCAGCAGTTTGGGTTTAGGGCAAGAGACCCAGTACTTC. V usage is TRBV12-3 or TRBV12-4 and J usage is TRBJ2-5; D not resolved. This CDR3 spans 14 amino acids. V was cut by 3 bases and J by 2 bases, with 10 bases left in between.

In its sample, this clonotype was seen many times. The chain has TRBV6-5 and TRBJ1-2, with D possibly being TRBD1 (6 bases). Germline CDR1 reads MNHEY; CDR2 reads SVGAGI. V dropped 2 bases and J dropped 8 bases, with 18 bases sitting between them. The CDR3 has 15 residues. CDR3 protein: CASSYPQGGSEGYTF. DNA for the CDR3: TGTGCCAGCAGTTACCCACAGGGTGGGTCGGAAGGCTACACCTTC.

This clonotype has a count of ten or more. The J gene is TRBJ2-7, the V gene TRBV30; D is unresolved. The germline V gene has CDR1 GTSNPN and CDR2 SVGIG (reference sequence). Trimming left V 3 bases short and J 3 bases short, with 6 bases between. The CDR3 has 11 amino acids. CDR3 sequence (DNA): TGTGCCTGGAGGGGGATCTACGAGCAGTACTTC. This codes for CAWRGIYEQYF.